The next 25 T cell receptor beta chains were all read from a single sample in a study of blood T cell repertoires in COVID-19. Using immunoSEQ multiplex PCR, the repertoire was profiled, and TCRdb retains in-frame clones only, with some absent. Of around 180,000 clones listed, roughly 86% are singletons. Sequenced sample: PBMCs or T cells enriched from blood (not recorded which). The receptors here all came from a woman aged 25 to 45 who had recovered from COVID-19.

This clone appeared once. The chain joins TRBV11-2 to TRBJ1-2, with 10 positions matching TRBD1. Germline CDR1 reads SGHAT; CDR2 reads FQNNGV. CDR3 length equals 17 residues. After removal of 6 bases from V and 4 bases from J, the junction contained 14 bases not matched to a gene. The CDR3 nucleotides read TGTGCCAGCAGTCAAGGGCGTCTGGGACAGGGGCCCTATGGCTACACCTTC. The encoded protein is CASSQGRLGQGPYGYTF.

This chain links TRBV7-9 with TRBJ1-6; 9 nucleotides agree with TRBD1. The germline V gene has CDR1 SEHNR and CDR2 FQNEAQ (reference sequence). The CDR3 covers 14 residues. The V segment lost 8 bases and the J segment 4 bases; nucleotides outside the gene matches: 3. For the CDR3, the DNA is TGTGCCAGCGCAGGGACAGGGTATAATTCACCCCTCCACTTT. This translates into CASAGTGYNSPLHF.

The V call is TRBV3-1 (or the pseudogene TRBV3-2), the J call TRBJ2-2; no definite D call. This CDR3 comprises 14 residues. V was cut by 1 base and J by 7 bases, with 10 bases left in between. Germline CDR1 LGHDT, CDR2 YNNKEL (reference sequence). This CDR3 is CASSQVPLSGELFF. The CDR3 bases are TGTGCCAGCAGCCAAGTTCCGCTCAGCGGGGAGCTGTTTTTT.

The V gene is TRBV28, the J gene TRBJ2-1; maybe TRBD1 (5 bases). This CDR3 is 14 amino acids long. With 6 bases removed from V and 9 bases from J, the gap between germline ends came to 18 bases. The germline V gene has CDR1 MDHEN and CDR2 SYDVKM. CDR3 coding DNA: TGTGCCAGCAGACCAAGGGGCAGGTTAGGTGAGCAGTTCTTC. Translated, it gives CASRPRGRLGEQFF.

The chain combines TRBV27 with TRBJ2-2; D might be TRBD1 (6 bases). V shed 3 bases and J shed 7 bases, with 12 bases lying between them. CDR3 size: 14 residues. Germline-derived CDR1 and CDR2 are MNHEY and SMNVEV (reference sequence). For the CDR3, the DNA is TGTGCCAGCAGTTTCGGGCAGGGGTACGGGGAGCTGTTTTTT. It codes for CASSFGQGYGELFF.

V usage is TRBV6-6 and J usage is TRBJ2-1, with D tentatively TRBD1 (6 bases). This CDR3 spans 13 amino acids. The V end was cut by 6 bases, the J end by 9 bases, with 15 bases between. Per germline, CDR1 MNHNY and CDR2 SVGAGI (reference sequence). CDR3 DNA sequence: TGTGCCAGCAGCGTACAGGGATCCGTTGAGCAGTTCTTC. Protein product: CASSVQGSVEQFF.

The chain uses TRBV6-5 and TRBJ1-5; 8 positions agree with TRBD1. The germline V gene encodes CDR1 MNHEY and CDR2 SVGAGI. V dropped 6 bases and J dropped 2; count of bases not matched to a gene: 6. The CDR3 is 15 amino acids. The CDR3 sequence: CASSLGQDGNQPQHF. In nucleotides, the CDR3 is TGTGCCAGCAGCCTGGGACAGGACGGCAATCAGCCCCAGCATTTT.

The V call is TRBV9, the J call TRBJ2-1; weak D call: TRBD1 (7 bases). The germline CDR1 and CDR2 sequences are SGDLS and YYNGEE. There are 16 residues in the CDR3. The V gene lost 0 bases and the J gene lost 2 bases, with 12 bases spanning the gap. The CDR3 DNA reads as TGTGCCAGCAGCGTAGGTGGAGGGACAGCCTACAATGAGCAGTTCTTC. It yields the protein CASSVGGGTAYNEQFF.

The genes are TRBV2 and TRBJ2-7, with D perhaps matching TRBD2 (6 bases). The CDR3 runs 14 residues. The germline V gene encodes CDR1 SNHLY and CDR2 FYNNEI. Trimming left V 5 bases short and J 3 bases short, with 14 bases between. The CDR3 sequence is CASSRDWRDYEQYF. CDR3 DNA: TGTGCCAGCAGTCGGGACTGGAGAGACTACGAGCAGTACTTC.

The chain uses TRBV15 and TRBJ1-5, with 12 nucleotides matching TRBD1. This CDR3 has 18 amino acids. The germline V gene encodes CDR1 LNHNV and CDR2 YYDKDF (reference sequence). The V gene end was trimmed by 3 bases and the J gene end by 7 bases; junction bases not matched to a gene: 13. The CDR3 bases are TGTGCCACCAGCAGTCCTGGGGGACAGGGGGCGATAGGGCAGCCCCAGCATTTT. It translates to CATSSPGGQGAIGQPQHF.

The J gene is TRBJ1-1, the V gene TRBV15; D is ambiguous. Germline loops: CDR1 LNHNV, CDR2 YYDKDF (reference sequence). Trimming took 0 bases from V and 1 from J, leaving 6 bases between them. The CDR3 sequence is 14 residues long. CDR3 region: CATSRDPQNTEAFF. CDR3 in DNA: TGTGCCACCAGCAGAGATCCACAGAACACTGAAGCTTTCTTT.

V gene TRBV2 combines with J gene TRBJ2-1; 12 bases line up with TRBD2. The ends lost 4 bases at V and 6 bases at J; junction bases unmatched: 16. The CDR3 consists of 19 residues. Germline values: CDR1 SNHLY, CDR2 FYNNEI. Written as DNA, the CDR3 is TGTGCCAGCAGTGGCCCCCTAGCGGGAGGGCCGGTTGGGTTCAATGAGCAGTTCTTC. Its translation: CASSGPLAGGPVGFNEQFF.

V usage is TRBV7-6 and J usage is TRBJ2-1; D unresolved. Germline V CDR1 and CDR2: SGHVS, FNYEAQ. The CDR3 loop spans 15 amino acids. V gave up 2 bases and J gave up 0 bases, with 8 bases separating them. The chain's CDR3 is CASSLMLTSYNEQFF. The CDR3 nucleotides are TGTGCCAGCAGCTTAATGCTAACCTCCTACAATGAGCAGTTCTTC.

This clone was observed once. The chain links TRBV4-1 to TRBJ2-1, with 12 bases aligning to TRBD2. V dropped 4 bases and J dropped 10; count of bases not matched to a gene: 11. The CDR3 length is 16 residues. The germline CDR1 and CDR2 sequences are MGHRA and YSYEKL. The CDR3 here is CASSPSSGRAGEEQFF. The CDR3 DNA follows: TGCGCCAGCAGCCCCTCTAGCGGGAGGGCCGGGGAGGAGCAGTTCTTC.

This clone has a single count. The rearrangement joins TRBV21-1 to TRBJ1-5. TRBV21-1 is classified as a pseudogene. The CDR3 sequence is 14 residues long. The CDR3 sequence is CASGKGEGNQPQHF. The CDR3 DNA reads TGTGCCAGCGGAAAGGGGGAGGGAAATCAGCCCCAGCATTTT.

The CDR3: CASSRDRDYEQYF. CDR3 nucleotides: TGTGCCAGCAGTCGGGACAGGGACTACGAGCAGTACTTC. J is TRBJ2-7 and V is TRBV6-5, with 9 bases matching TRBD1. The V gene's germline CDR1 is MNHEY and CDR2 SVGAGI. With V trimmed by 5 bases and J by 3 bases, 2 bases remained unmatched. The CDR3 extends over 13 amino acids.

The chain uses TRBV7-2 and TRBJ2-1; 10 nucleotides align to TRBD2. CDR3 length equals 16 residues. V trimming: 5 bases; J trimming: 3 bases; junction bases outside the gene matches: 7. CDR1 is SGHTA and CDR2 is FQGNSA in the germline V gene. The CDR3 nucleotides are TGTGCCAGCAGCCGTGCCGGGACTAGCGACTACAATGAGCAGTTCTTC. Translated: CASSRAGTSDYNEQFF.

This clone was found a few times. V and J are TRBV6-2 or TRBV6-3 and TRBJ2-3, with TRBD2 matching over 9 bases. CDR1 and CDR2 (germline): MNHEY, SVGEGT. The CDR3 length is 17 residues. Trimming at V came to 0 bases and at J to 4 bases, leaving 8 bases not matched to a gene. DNA of the CDR3: TGTGCCAGCAGTTACTCGATGCGGGAGGGCCACGCAGATACGCAGTATTTT. Translated: CASSYSMREGHADTQYF.

The chain employs TRBV28 and TRBJ1-2; the D gene is possibly TRBD1 (5 bases). The CDR3 has 15 amino acids. Trimming stripped 5 bases from V and 4 bases from J, with 17 bases between. Germline CDR1 and CDR2: MDHEN and SYDVKM. CDR3 sequence: CASSRTGVGPYGYTF. DNA for the CDR3: TGTGCCAGCAGTCGTACGGGGGTGGGGCCCTATGGCTACACCTTC.

The V call is TRBV18, the J call TRBJ1-2; 11 bases are shared with TRBD1. The CDR3 runs to 15 residues. Germline V gene sequence: CDR1 KGHSH, CDR2 LQKENI. The V gene end was trimmed by 3 bases and the J gene end by 3 bases; junction bases not matched to a gene: 3. The CDR3 DNA reads TGTGCCAGCTCACCCCGGGACAGGGGGTACTATGGCTACACCTTC. Amino acids: CASSPRDRGYYGYTF.

The V and J genes are TRBV19 and TRBJ1-5, with D maybe TRBD1 (6 bases). This CDR3 is 17 amino acids long. V lost 5 bases to trimming and J lost 0 bases, with 17 bases between them. Looked up from germline, CDR1 is LNHDA and CDR2 is SQIVND (reference sequence). The CDR3 here is CASSPTRTGNSNQPQHF. The CDR3 nucleotides are TGTGCCAGTAGTCCTACCCGAACAGGGAATAGCAATCAGCCCCAGCATTTT.

This clone was counted between two and nine times. The chain uses TRBV3-1 (or the pseudogene TRBV3-2) and TRBJ2-3; D gene unclear. V lost 3 bases and J lost 0, with 7 bases in between. This CDR3 has 14 residues. The germline CDR1 and CDR2 sequences are LGHDT and YNNKEL (reference sequence). The CDR3: CASSHGDSTDTQYF. The CDR3 nucleotides are TGTGCCAGCAGCCACGGAGATAGCACAGATACGCAGTATTTT.

The chain recombines TRBV28 with TRBJ1-6; 7 bases align to TRBD1. The length of the CDR3 is 13 residues. V trimming: 6 bases; J trimming: 6 bases; junction bases outside the gene matches: 2. The germline V gene has CDR1 MDHEN and CDR2 SYDVKM. The CDR3 sequence: CASSHRGNSPLHF. The CDR3 nucleotides read TGTGCCAGCAGCCACAGGGGTAATTCACCCCTCCACTTT.

This chain links TRBV7-8 with TRBJ2-5; 10 bases are a match to TRBD2. The junction had 12 bases not matched to a gene; V was cut back by 3 bases and J by 5 bases. The length of the CDR3 is 17 residues. Germline values: CDR1 SGHVS, CDR2 FQNEAQ. The CDR3 loop is CASSFARASGRHETQYF. CDR3 coding DNA: TGTGCCAGCAGCTTTGCTAGAGCTAGCGGGAGACACGAGACCCAGTACTTC.

In its sample, this clone was seen once. The chain couples TRBV3-1 (or the pseudogene TRBV3-2) to TRBJ2-1; possible D gene TRBD1, 6 bases. CDR1 is LGHDT and CDR2 is YNNKEL in the germline V gene (reference sequence). Trimming removed 0 bases from V and 4 bases from J, with 10 bases in between. There are 15 residues in the CDR3. CDR3 coding DNA: TGTGCCAGCAGCCAAGACCAGGGGAGTTACAATGAGCAGTTCTTC. Its protein is CASSQDQGSYNEQFF.